One sample yielded the 23 T cell receptor beta chains listed below, sequenced in a study of CD8+CD57+ T cells in acquired aplastic anemia. Individuals selected for sequencing had exhibited CD8+CD57+ cell expansion on flow cytometry. The template for TCR beta VDJ and CDR3 sequence profiling was genomic DNA. TCRdb fed the reads into MiXCR, producing one record per CDR3 protein. The table records roughly 250,000 distinct CDR3 sequences, 82% of them present only once. Sequencing input: sorted CD4+, CD8+, or CD8+CD57+ T cells (not recorded which) from PBMCs. All receptors derive from a human donor with aplastic anemia.

The chain links TRBV7-8 to TRBJ2-7; no clear D gene. Looked up from germline, CDR1 is SGHVS and CDR2 is FQNEAQ. The CDR3 has 17 residues. V was trimmed by 3 bases and J by 1 base, leaving 19 bases between them. The CDR3 coding sequence is TGTGCCAGCAGCTTTCGATTCGGGCCAGCCCTTTCCTACGAGCAGTACGTC. It translates to CASSFRFGPALSYEQYV.

This clonotype has a count of ten or more. The V call is TRBV19, the J call TRBJ1-5; the match to TRBD1 covers 7 bases. V was clipped by 8 bases and J by 4 bases; unmatched bases: 14. Per germline, CDR1 LNHDA and CDR2 SQIVND (reference sequence). The CDR3 runs to 16 residues. CDR3 loop: CASRDREEVGNQPQHF. In DNA form, the CDR3 reads TGTGCCAGTCGAGACAGGGAGGAAGTAGGGAATCAGCCCCAGCATTTT.

The genes are TRBV7-2 and TRBJ1-6; D unclear. V was pared by 0 bases and J by 19 bases, with 19 bases between. CDR1 is SGHTA, CDR2 FQGNSA, per germline. The length of the CDR3 is 14 residues. CDR3 protein: CASSLARGPATQHF. Here the CDR3 DNA reads TGTGCCAGCAGCTTAGCGAGAGGTCCCGCTACGCAGCACTTT.

This sequence joins TRBV7-9 and TRBJ2-3, with D perhaps being TRBD1 or TRBD2 (5 bases each). Between the trimmed V and J ends, which lost 1 base and 15 bases, there was a span of 20 bases. In germline, CDR1 is SEHNR, CDR2 FQNEAQ (reference sequence). The CDR3 consists of 14 residues. CDR3 DNA sequence: TGTGCCAGCAGCTTAGTACCCGGGGCCCTGATTTTTTATTTT. Residues: CASSLVPGALIFYF.

DNA of the CDR3: TGTGCCAGCAGCTTGACTGGGGGGGCCGACTCTGTCTTTACCTTC. Translating it yields CASSLTGGADSVFTF. The chain combines TRBV7-3 with TRBJ1-2; the D gene is possibly TRBD1 (6 bases). V dropped 3 bases and J dropped 14 bases, with 25 bases sitting between them. The V gene's germline CDR1 is SGHTA and CDR2 FQGTGA. CDR3 size: 15 residues. Supplemented by reference TRBV7-3 and TRBJ1-2, the full variable domain reads GAGVSQTPSNKVTEKGKYVELRCDPISGHTALYWYRQSLGQGPEFLIYFQGTGAADDSGLPNDRFFAVRPEGSVSTLKIQRTERGDSAVYLCASSLTGGADSVFTFGSGTRLTVV.

This clonotype was seen repeatedly, ten times or more. The chain couples TRBV7-8 to TRBJ2-7, with D hard to call. CDR1 and CDR2 from the germline V gene are SGHVS and FQNEAQ. This CDR3 is built from 14 residues. V gave up 0 bases and J gave up 2 bases, with 8 bases separating them. CDR3 in amino acids: CASSLAGTTYEQYV. The DNA of the CDR3 is TGTGCCAGCAGCTTAGCGGGAACGACCTACGAGCAGTACGTC.

The chain joins TRBV29-1 to TRBJ1-6, with D possibly matching TRBD1 (6 bases). Trimming took off 6 bases at V and 9 bases at J, with 15 bases between the two ends. This CDR3 has 13 residues. Per germline, CDR1 SQVTM and CDR2 ANQGSEA. Written as DNA, the CDR3 is TGCAGCGTGACCCGGGACATCGGTTCACCCCTCCACTTT. Protein product: CSVTRDIGSPLHF.

To note about this clonotype: Compared with germline, one end of the junction differs, possibly owing to a read error. The genes are TRBV2 and TRBJ2-3, with 7 bases fitting TRBD1. Germline lookup yields CDR1 SNHLY and CDR2 FYNNEI. This CDR3 has 15 residues. Written as DNA, the CDR3 is TGTGCCAGCAGCGTAGGGGGACAGAACCCGGCCACGCAGTTTTTT. This encodes CASSVGGQNPATQFF.

Of note for this clonotype: Since the CDR3 does not end with the conserved phenylalanine or tryptophan, this likely comes from a read error. This rearrangement joins TRBV5-5 to TRBJ2-3; 8 nucleotides align to TRBD2. From germline, CDR1 is SGHKS and CDR2 YYEKEE (reference sequence). J gave up 11 bases and V 7 bases, and 12 bases lay outside the gene matches. The CDR3 totals 13 residues. CDR3 DNA sequence: TGTGCCAGCGGGGACGGGGGGGCAGGTATGCAGTATGTT. Translated, it gives CASGDGGAGMQYV.

The chain couples TRBV7-3 to TRBJ2-3; 9 nucleotides align to TRBD2. CDR1 and CDR2 (germline): SGHTA, FQGTGA. V lost 4 bases, J lost 13 bases, and 12 bases stayed unmatched. This CDR3 is built from 14 residues. The CDR3 bases are TGTGCCAGCAGCTCAGCGGGAGGTTCCGATACTGAGTATTTT. This encodes CASSSAGGSDTEYF.

V and J are TRBV7-3 and TRBJ2-1; 11 bases are shared with TRBD2. J gave up 4 bases and V 4 bases, and 3 bases lay outside the gene matches. The CDR3 runs 15 residues. Germline V gene sequence: CDR1 SGHTA, CDR2 FQGTGA. The CDR3 protein is CASSSIAGGYNEQFF. CDR3 sequence (DNA): TGTGCCAGCAGCTCGATAGCGGGAGGGTACAATGAGCAGTTCTTC.

This clonotype appeared a single time. As the CDR3 is not closed by the conserved phenylalanine or tryptophan, this likely results from a read error. The limits of the CDR3 on the DNA are not certain, so only TCRdb's listed CDR3 is given. The J gene is TRBJ2-1, the V gene TRBV7-9; the table assigns TRBD1, which was not confirmed against the DNA. The CDR3 comprises 13 residues, both ends counted. CDR1 is SEHNR, CDR2 FQNEAQ, per germline (reference sequence). The CDR3 reads CASSSVDWDEQTQ.

CDR3 DNA: TGTGCCAGCAGCTTTCATCAAGGGTGGAAAGCCCTTCCCTACGAGCAGTACGTC. Translated: CASSFHQGWKALPYEQYV. The rearrangement joins TRBV7-9 to TRBJ2-7; D not resolved. V lost 3 bases and J lost 2, with 23 bases in between. The germline V gene encodes CDR1 SEHNR and CDR2 FQNEAQ (reference sequence). The CDR3 covers 18 residues.

This clonotype came up once. A read error may produce the germline difference seen at one junction end. The chain is built from TRBV19 and TRBJ2-5; D unclear. CDR1 and CDR2 (germline): LNHDA, SQIVND (reference sequence). This CDR3 has 13 amino acids. CDR3 nucleotide sequence: TGTGCCAGTAGTTCCCCGGGCGGAGAGACCCATTACTTC. It yields the protein CASSSPGGETHYF.

This clonotype was picked up one time. The chain combines TRBV20-1 with TRBJ2-7, with 7 nucleotides matching TRBD2. The CDR3 length is 11 residues. Germline V gene sequence: CDR1 DFQATT, CDR2 SNEGSKA (reference sequence). The DNA for the CDR3 is TGCAGCGAAGGGGAGGGCTACGAGCAGTACTTC. Translated: CSEGEGYEQYF.

The rearrangement links TRBV9 to TRBJ2-1; D unclear. Looked up from germline, CDR1 is SGDLS and CDR2 is YYNGEE. The CDR3 sequence is 15 residues long. V lost 3 bases, J lost 3 bases, and 13 bases lay in between. The CDR3, as DNA: TGTGCCAGCAGCGCAATCCCCGCCAGCTACAATGAGCAGTTCTTC. It codes for CASSAIPASYNEQFF.

On this clonotype: The junction and the germline gene differ at one end; a read error may be behind it. The chain has TRBV7-8 and TRBJ2-3; D is possibly TRBD2 (6 bases). The CDR3 is 14 amino acids. Germline V CDR1 and CDR2: SGHVS, FQNEAQ. DNA of the CDR3: TGTGCCAGCAGCTTTCCGGGAGACGGGACTGCGCTTTACTTT. Its protein is CASSFPGDGTALYF.

Concerning this clonotype: The junction does not match germline at one end; this may be a read error. The CDR3 sequence: CASSLDPFASTDTQYF. CDR3 DNA sequence: TGTGCCAGCAGCTTGGACCCCTTCGCTAGCACAGATACCCAGTATTTT. The V and J genes are TRBV7-2 and TRBJ2-3; TRBD2 is a possible D gene (5 bases). Germline V gene sequence: CDR1 SGHTA, CDR2 FQGNSA. This CDR3 has 16 residues.

The CDR3 DNA reads TGTGCCAGCAGCGAGGACAGGACTTATTCCGAGCATTACGTC. It encodes CASSEDRTYSEHYV. The V call is TRBV2, the J call TRBJ2-7; TRBD1 matches 7 bases. The germline V gene encodes CDR1 SNHLY and CDR2 FYNNEI. This CDR3 has 14 residues.

V usage is TRBV7-6 and J usage is TRBJ2-6, with 7 nucleotides matching TRBD2. This CDR3 spans 16 amino acids. The junction had 21 bases not matched to a gene; V was cut back by 7 bases and J by 15 bases. Germline-derived CDR1 and CDR2 are SGHVS and FNYEAQ. CDR3 nucleotide sequence: TGTGCCAGCACCCTAGGGAGGGTCCCCTGTGGGGCCAACCTGACTTTC. This encodes CASTLGRVPCGANLTF.

Of note for this clonotype: An end of the junction does not agree with germline; a read error may underlie this. This sequence joins TRBV7-7 and TRBJ2-1, with D maybe TRBD2 (6 bases). The CDR3 consists of 14 residues. CDR1 is SSHAT and CDR2 is FNYEAQ in the germline V gene (reference sequence). CDR3 DNA sequence: TGTGCTAGCAGCCGAGCGGGCGTATACAATGAGCAGTTCTTC. Amino acids: CASSRAGVYNEQFF. The whole variable domain, remainder taken from reference TRBV7-7 and TRBJ2-1, is GAGVSQSPRYKVTKRGQDVTLRCDPISSHATLYWYQQALGQGPEFLTYFNYEAQPDKSGLPSDRFSAERPEGSISTLTIQRTEQRDSAMYRCASSRAGVYNEQFFGPGTRLTVL.

The V and J genes are TRBV9 and TRBJ2-7, with 7 bases that match TRBD1. The CDR3 consists of 18 residues. Germline assignment: CDR1 SGDLS and CDR2 YYNGEE. Germline trimming cut 4 bases from V and 1 base from J; bases unmatched to any gene: 17. CDR3 nucleotides: TGTGCCAGCAGCTTAGGGGCACACGGGACAGCTATTTCCTACGAGCAGTACGTC. It codes for CASSLGAHGTAISYEQYV.

Points on this clonotype: Given the absence of the conserved phenylalanine or tryptophan at the CDR3 end, a read error is likely. It is unclear where the CDR3 begins or ends on the DNA, so no DNA is shown, and the CDR3 is as TCRdb lists it. This chain joins TRBV9 and TRBJ2-1; the D call in the table, TRBD2, was not verified against the DNA. Germline V gene lookup returns CDR1 SGDLS and CDR2 YYNGEE. The CDR3 is 13 residues long, ends included. The CDR3 protein is CASSGGEIQGGII.